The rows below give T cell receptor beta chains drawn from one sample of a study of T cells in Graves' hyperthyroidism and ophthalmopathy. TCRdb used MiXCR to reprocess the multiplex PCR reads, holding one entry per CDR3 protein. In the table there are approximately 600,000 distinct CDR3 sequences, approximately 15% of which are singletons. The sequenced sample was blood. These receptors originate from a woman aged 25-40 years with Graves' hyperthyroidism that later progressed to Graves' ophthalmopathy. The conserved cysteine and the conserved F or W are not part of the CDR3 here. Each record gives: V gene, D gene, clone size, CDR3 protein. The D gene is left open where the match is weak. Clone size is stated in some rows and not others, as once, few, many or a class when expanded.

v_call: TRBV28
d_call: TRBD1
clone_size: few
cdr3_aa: ASTSDRGQGTNEKLF

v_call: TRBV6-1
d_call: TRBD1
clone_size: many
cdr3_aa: ASSTDRGLWNEQF

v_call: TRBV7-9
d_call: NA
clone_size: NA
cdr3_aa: ASSSDSRTGELF

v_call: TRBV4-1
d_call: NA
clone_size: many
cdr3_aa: ASGFGGDQETQY

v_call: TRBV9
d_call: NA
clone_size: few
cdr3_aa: ASSPLYPGRETQY

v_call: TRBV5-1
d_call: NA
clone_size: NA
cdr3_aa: ASSLGMNRNEQF

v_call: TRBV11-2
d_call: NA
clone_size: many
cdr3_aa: ASSLIIFTDEQF

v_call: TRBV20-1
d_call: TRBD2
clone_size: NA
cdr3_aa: SATGGRAVNEQF

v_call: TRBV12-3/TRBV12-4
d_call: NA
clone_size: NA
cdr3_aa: AGRDHNSGANVLT

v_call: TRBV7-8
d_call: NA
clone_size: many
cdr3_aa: ASSPQARPEQF

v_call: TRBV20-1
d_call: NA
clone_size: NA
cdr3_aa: SARDFGKSSYNEQF

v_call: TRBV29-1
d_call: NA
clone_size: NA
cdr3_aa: SARGTNQPQH

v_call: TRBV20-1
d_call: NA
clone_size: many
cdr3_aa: SARDPRKGEKLF

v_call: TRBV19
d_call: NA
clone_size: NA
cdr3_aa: ASRPFFSGETQY

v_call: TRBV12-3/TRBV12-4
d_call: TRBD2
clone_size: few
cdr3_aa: ASSGTSGHAPYEQY

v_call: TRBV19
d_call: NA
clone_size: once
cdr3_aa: ASSIGQYSEQF

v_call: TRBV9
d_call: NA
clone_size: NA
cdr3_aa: ASGNSTDTQY

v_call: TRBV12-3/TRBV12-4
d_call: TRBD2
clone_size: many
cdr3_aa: ASSFLSGRMNEQF

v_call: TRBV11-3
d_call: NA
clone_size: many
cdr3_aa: ASSPNREGTEAF

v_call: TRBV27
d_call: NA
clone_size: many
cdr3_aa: ASSLSGGRRGEQY

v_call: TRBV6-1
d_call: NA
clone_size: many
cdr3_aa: ASTNRGSTGELF

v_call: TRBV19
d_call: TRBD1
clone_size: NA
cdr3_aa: ASSIRGQPNQPQH

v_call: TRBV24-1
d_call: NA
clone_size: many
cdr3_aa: ATSWGQGHSYNEQF

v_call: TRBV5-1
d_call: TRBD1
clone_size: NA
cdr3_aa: ASRGRDRGPQQY

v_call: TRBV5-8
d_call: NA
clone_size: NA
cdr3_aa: ASSYGGGDEQF

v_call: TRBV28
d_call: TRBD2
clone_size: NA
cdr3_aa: ASGKAGGPYYKQY

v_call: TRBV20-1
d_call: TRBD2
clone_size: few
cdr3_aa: SASELAGGADTQY

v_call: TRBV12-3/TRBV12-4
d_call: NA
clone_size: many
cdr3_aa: ASSSRLRPSYEQY

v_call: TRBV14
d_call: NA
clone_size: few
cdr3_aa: ASSQATSNYGYT

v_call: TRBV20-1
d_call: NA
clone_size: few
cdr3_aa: SSDSSSGANVLT

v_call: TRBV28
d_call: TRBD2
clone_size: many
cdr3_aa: ASSLVAGSYEQY

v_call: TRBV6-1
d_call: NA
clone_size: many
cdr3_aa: ASSQTGGSTNEKLF

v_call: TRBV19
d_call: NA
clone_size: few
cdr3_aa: ASSIDHIRLHEQY

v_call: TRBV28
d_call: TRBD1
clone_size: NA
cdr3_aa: ASSLTGNYNEQF

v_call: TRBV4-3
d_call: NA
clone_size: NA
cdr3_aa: ASSQDLPGGSGNTIY

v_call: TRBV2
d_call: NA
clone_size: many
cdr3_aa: ASSAPGVSYEQY

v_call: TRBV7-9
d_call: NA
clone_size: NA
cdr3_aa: ASSRRTVQDTQY

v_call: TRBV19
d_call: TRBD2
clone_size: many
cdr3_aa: ASSIGLAGGYDTQY

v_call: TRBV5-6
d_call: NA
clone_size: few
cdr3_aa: ASSLKGGLGEQY

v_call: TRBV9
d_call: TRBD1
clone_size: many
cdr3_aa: ASSVGRQGGETQY

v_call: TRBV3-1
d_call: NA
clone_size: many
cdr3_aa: ASSRADLRNEQF

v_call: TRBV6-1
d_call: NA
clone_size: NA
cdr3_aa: ACRDFLETEAF

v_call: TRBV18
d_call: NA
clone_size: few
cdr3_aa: ASSPLGVNTYYEQY

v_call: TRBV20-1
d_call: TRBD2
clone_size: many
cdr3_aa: SAREPSGNADTQY

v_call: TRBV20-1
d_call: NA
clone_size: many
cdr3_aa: SQPLQDSFF

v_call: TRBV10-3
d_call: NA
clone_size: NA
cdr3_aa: AISGGSQETQY

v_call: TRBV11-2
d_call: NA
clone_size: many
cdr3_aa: ASSPKVASENYEQY

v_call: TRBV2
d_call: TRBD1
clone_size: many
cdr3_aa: ASSAGQGAGQPQH

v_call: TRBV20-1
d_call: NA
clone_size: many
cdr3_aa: TTPYRETQY